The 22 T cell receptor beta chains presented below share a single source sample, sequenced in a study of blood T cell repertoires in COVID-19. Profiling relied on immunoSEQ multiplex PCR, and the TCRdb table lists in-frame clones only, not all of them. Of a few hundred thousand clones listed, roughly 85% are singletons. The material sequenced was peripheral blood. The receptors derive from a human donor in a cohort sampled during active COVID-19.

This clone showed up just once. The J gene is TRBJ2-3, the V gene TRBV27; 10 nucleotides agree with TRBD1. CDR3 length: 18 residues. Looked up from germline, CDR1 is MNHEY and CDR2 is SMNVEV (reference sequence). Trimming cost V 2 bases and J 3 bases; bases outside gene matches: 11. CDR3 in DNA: TGTGCCAGCAGTTTACACGGACAGGGGGGACCTGGGACAGATACGCAGTATTTT. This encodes CASSLHGQGGPGTDTQYF.

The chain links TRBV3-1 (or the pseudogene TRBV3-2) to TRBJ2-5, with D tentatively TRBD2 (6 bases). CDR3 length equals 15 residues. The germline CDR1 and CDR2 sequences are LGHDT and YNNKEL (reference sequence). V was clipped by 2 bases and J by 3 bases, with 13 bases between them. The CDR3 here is CASSQHSSGEETQYF. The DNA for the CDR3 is TGTGCCAGCAGCCAACACTCATCGGGGGAAGAGACCCAGTACTTC.

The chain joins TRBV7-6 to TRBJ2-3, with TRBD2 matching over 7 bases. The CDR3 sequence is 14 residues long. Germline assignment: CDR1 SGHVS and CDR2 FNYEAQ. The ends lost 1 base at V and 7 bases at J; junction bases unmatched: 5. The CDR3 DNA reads TGTGCCAGCAGCTTAGGACTAGCAGGAAATACGCAGTATTTT. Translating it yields CASSLGLAGNTQYF.

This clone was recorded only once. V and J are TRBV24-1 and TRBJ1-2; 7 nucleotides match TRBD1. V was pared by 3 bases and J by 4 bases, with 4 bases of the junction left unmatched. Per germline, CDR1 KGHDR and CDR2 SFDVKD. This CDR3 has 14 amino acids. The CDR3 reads CATSDTDRAYGYTF. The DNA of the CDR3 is TGTGCCACCAGTGATACTGACAGGGCCTATGGCTACACCTTC.

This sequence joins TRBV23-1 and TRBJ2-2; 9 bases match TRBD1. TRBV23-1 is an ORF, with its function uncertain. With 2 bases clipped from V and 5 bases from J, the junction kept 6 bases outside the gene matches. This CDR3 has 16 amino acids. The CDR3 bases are TGCGCCAGCAGTCAACCGGACAGGGGAGATACCGGGGAGCTGTTTTTT. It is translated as CASSQPDRGDTGELFF.

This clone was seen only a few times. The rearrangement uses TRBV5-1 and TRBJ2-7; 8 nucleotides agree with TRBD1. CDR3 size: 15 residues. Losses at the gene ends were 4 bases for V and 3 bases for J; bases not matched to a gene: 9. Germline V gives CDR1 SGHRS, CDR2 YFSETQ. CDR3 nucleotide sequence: TGCGCCAGCAGCGTCAATCTGGGACAGGTCTACGAGCAGTACTTC. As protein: CASSVNLGQVYEQYF.

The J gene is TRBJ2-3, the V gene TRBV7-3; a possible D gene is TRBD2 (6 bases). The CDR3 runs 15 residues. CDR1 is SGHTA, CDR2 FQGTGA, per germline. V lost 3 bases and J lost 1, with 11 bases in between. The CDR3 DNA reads TGTGCCAGCAGCTTCCTAGCGTCACGCACAGATACGCAGTATTTT. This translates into CASSFLASRTDTQYF.

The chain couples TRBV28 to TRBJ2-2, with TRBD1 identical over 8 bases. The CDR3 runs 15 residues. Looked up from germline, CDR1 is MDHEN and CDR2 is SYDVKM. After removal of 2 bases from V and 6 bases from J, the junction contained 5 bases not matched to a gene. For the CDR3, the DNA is TGTGCCAGCAGTTTAGGGACAGGCGCTGCCGGGGAGCTGTTTTTT. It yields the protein CASSLGTGAAGELFF.

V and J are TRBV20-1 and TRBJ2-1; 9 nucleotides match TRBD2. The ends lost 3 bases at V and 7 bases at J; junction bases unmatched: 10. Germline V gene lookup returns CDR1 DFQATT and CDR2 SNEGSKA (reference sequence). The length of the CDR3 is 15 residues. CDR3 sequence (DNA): TGCAGTGCTAGTCGGCTAGCGGGGCCCGGGAATGAGCAGTTCTTC. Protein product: CSASRLAGPGNEQFF.

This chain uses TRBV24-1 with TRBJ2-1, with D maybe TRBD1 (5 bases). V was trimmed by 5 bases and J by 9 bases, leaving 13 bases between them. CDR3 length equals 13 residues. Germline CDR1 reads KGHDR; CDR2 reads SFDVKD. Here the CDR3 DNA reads TGTGCCACCAGTGGAATTAGGGGTGGTGAGCAGTTCTTC. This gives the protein CATSGIRGGEQFF.

The CDR3: CASSLTDRGWFF. CDR3 DNA sequence: TGTGCCAGCAGCCTCACAGACAGGGGGTGGTTCTTC. The chain employs TRBV7-9 and TRBJ2-1; 9 positions match TRBD1. The CDR3 spans 12 residues. Germline values: CDR1 SEHNR, CDR2 FQNEAQ (reference sequence). After removal of 5 bases from V and 15 bases from J, the junction contained 8 bases not matched to a gene. The full variable domain, completed using reference TRBV7-9 and TRBJ2-1, is DTGVSQNPRHKITKRGQNVTFRCDPISEHNRLYWYRQTLGQGPEFLTYFQNEAQLEKSRLLSDRFSAERPKGSFSTLEIQRTEQGDSAMYLCASSLTDRGWFFGPGTRLTVL.

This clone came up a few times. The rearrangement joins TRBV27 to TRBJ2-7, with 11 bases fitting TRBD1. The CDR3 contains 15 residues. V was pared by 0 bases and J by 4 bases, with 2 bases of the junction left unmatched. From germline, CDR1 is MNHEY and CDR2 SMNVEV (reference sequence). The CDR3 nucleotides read TGTGCCAGCAGTTTATCGGGACAGGGGGTGTACGAGCAGTACTTC. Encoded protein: CASSLSGQGVYEQYF.

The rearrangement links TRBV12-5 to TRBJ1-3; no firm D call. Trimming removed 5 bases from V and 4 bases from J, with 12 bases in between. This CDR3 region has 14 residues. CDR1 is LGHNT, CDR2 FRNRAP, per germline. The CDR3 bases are TGTGCTAGTGGTCCCTCCTTTTCGGGAAACACCATATATTTT. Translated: CASGPSFSGNTIYF.

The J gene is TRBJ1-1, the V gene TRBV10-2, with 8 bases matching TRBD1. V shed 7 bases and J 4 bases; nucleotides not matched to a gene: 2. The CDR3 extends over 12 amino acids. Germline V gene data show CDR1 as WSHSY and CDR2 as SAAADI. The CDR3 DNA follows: TGCGCCAGCACGACAGGGGCCACTGAAGCTTTCTTT. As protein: CASTTGATEAFF.

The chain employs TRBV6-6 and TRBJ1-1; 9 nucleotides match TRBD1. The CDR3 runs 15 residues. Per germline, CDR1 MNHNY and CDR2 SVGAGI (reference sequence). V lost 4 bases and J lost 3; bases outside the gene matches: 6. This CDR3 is CASSWGQGRDTEAFF. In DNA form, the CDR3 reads TGTGCCAGCAGTTGGGGACAGGGCAGGGACACTGAAGCTTTCTTT.

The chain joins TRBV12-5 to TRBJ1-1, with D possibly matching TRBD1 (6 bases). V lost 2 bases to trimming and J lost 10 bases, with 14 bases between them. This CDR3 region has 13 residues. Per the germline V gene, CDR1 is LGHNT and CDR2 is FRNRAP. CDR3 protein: CASGLQGSIGAFF. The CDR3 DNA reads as TGTGCTAGTGGTTTGCAGGGGAGCATTGGAGCTTTCTTT.

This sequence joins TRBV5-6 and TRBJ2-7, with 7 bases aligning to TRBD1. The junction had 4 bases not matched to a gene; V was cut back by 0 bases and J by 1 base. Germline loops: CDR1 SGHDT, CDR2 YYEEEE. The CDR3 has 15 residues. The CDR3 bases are TGTGCCAGCAGCTTGGGGACAGGAGTATCCTACGAGCAGTACTTC. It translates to CASSLGTGVSYEQYF.

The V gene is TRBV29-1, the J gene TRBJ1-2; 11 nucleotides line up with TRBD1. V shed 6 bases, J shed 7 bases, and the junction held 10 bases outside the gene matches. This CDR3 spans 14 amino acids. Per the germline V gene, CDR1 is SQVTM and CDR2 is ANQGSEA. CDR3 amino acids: CSVDGTGGKSGYTF. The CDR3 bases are TGCAGCGTAGACGGGACAGGGGGAAAGAGTGGCTACACCTTC.

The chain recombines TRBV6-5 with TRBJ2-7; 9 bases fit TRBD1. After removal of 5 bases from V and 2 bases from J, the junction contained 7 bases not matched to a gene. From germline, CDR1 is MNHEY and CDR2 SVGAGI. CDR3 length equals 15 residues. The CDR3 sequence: CASSTPGQGTYEQYF. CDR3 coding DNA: TGTGCCAGCAGTACGCCGGGACAGGGTACCTACGAGCAGTACTTC.

CDR3: CASSSGGLQAFF. The CDR3 DNA reads TGTGCCAGCAGCTCCGGTGGACTCCAAGCTTTCTTT. This sequence joins TRBV7-9 and TRBJ1-1, with D unresolved. Germline values: CDR1 SEHNR, CDR2 FQNEAQ (reference sequence). There are 12 residues in the CDR3. With 4 bases removed from V and 9 bases from J, the gap between germline ends came to 12 bases. The whole variable domain, filled in from reference TRBV7-9 and TRBJ1-1, reads DTGVSQNPRHKITKRGQNVTFRCDPISEHNRLYWYRQTLGQGPEFLTYFQNEAQLEKSRLLSDRFSAERPKGSFSTLEIQRTEQGDSAMYLCASSSGGLQAFFGQGTRLTVV.

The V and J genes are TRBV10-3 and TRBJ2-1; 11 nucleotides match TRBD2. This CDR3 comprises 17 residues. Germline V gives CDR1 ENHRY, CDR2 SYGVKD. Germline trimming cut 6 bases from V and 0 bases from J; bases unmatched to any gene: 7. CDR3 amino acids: CAISGGTSGSSYNEQFF. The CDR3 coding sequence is TGTGCCATCAGCGGCGGGACTAGCGGAAGCTCCTACAATGAGCAGTTCTTC.

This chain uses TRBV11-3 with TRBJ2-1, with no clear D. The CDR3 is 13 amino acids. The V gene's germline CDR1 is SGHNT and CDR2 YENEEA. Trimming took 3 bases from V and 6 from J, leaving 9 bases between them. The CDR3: CASSFGRSNEQFF. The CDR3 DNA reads TGTGCCAGCAGCTTTGGCAGGTCCAATGAGCAGTTCTTC.